This T cell receptor (beta chain) is drawn from a study of blood T cell repertoires in COVID-19. Authors' methods: Quantification of nucleated cells was approximated via reference gene primer amplification. The repertoire was sequenced with immunoSEQ multiplex PCR; TCRdb's copy has only in-frame clones and lacks some. D and trimming come from the DNA, and the V and J calls and clone size come from that table. Of about 120,000 clones in the sample, around four fifths were seen once. This CDR3 is built from 14 residues. The germline gives CDR1 SGHVS, CDR2 FQNEAQ. The germline V and J ends were trimmed by 3 bases and 0 bases, with 8 bases remaining between them.

The source material was peripheral blood. This chain links TRBV7-8 with TRBJ1-1; no clear D. This receptor was identified in a human donor in a cohort sampled during active COVID-19. CDR3 sequence reads: CASSFAGLNTEAFF. CDR3 DNA sequence: TGTGCCAGCAGCTTCGCAGGATTGAACACTGAAGCTTTCTTT.